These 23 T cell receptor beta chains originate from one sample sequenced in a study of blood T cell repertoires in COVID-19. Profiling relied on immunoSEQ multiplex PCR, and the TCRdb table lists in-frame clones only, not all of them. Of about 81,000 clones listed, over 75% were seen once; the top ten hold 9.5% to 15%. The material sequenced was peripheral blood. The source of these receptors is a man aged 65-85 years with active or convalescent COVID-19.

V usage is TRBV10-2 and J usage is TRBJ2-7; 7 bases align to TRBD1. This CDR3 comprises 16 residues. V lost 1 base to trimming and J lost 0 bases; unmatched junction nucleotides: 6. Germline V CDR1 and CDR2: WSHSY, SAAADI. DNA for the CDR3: TGCGCCAGCAGTGAGTTGGGGACAGTGATCTCCTACGAGCAGTACTTC. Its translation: CASSELGTVISYEQYF.

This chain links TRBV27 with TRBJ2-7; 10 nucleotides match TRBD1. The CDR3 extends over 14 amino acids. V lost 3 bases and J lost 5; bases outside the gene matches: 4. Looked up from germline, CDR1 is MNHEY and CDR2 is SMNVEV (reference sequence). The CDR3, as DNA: TGTGCCAGCAGTTTCGGGGACAGGGGACACGAGCAGTACTTC. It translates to CASSFGDRGHEQYF.

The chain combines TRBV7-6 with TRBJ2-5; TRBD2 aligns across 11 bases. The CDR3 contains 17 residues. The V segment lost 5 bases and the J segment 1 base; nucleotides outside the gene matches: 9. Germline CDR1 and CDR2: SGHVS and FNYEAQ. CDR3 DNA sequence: TGTGCCAGCAGCCTTCGACTAGCGGGGTTCTCCCAAGAGACCCAGTACTTC. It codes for CASSLRLAGFSQETQYF.

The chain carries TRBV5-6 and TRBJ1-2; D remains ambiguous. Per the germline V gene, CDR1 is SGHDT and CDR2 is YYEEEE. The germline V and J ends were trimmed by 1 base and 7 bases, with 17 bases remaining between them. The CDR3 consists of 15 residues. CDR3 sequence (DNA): TGTGCCAGCAGCTTGTCGGTCCGCGGGGTAGGTGGCTACACCTTC. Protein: CASSLSVRGVGGYTF.

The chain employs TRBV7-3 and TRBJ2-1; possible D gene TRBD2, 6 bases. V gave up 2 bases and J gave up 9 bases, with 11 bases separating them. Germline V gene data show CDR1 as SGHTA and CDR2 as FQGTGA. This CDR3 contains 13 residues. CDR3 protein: CASSLRLGSEQFF. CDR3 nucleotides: TGTGCCAGCAGCTTACGACTAGGCTCTGAGCAGTTCTTC.

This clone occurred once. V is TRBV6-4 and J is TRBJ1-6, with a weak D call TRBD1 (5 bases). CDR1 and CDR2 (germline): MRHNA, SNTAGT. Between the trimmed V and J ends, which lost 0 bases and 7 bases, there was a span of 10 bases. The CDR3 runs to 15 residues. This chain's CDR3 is CASSDSGAGNSPLHF. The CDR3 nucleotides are TGTGCCAGCAGTGACTCCGGGGCGGGAAATTCACCCCTCCACTTT.

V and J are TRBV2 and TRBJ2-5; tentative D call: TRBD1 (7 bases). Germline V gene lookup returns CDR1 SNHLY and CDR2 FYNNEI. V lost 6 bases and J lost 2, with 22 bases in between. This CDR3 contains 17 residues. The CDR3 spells CASRGTDSGLIQETQYF. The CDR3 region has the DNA TGTGCCAGCAGAGGGACAGACTCGGGACTTATTCAAGAGACCCAGTACTTC.

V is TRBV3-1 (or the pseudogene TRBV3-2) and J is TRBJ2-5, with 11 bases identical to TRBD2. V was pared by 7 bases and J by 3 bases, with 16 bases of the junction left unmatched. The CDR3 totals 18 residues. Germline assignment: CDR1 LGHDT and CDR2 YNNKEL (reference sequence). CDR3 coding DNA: TGTGCCAGCAAGGGGATTCTTAGACTAGCGGGGAAAAAAGAGACCCAGTACTTC. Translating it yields CASKGILRLAGKKETQYF.

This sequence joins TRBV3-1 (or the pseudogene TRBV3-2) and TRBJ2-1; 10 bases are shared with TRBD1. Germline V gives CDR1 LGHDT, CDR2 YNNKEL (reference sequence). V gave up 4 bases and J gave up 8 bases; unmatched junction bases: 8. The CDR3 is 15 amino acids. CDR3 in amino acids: CASSPTGGVYDEQFF. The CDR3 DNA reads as TGTGCCAGCAGCCCGACAGGGGGCGTCTATGATGAGCAGTTCTTC.

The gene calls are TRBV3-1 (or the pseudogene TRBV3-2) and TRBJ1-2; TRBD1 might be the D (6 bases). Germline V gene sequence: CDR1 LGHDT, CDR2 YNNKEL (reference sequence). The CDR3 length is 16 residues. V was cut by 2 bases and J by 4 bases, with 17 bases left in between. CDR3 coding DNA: TGTGCCAGCAGCCAACGCGCCCCACAGGGCTTCTATGGCTACACCTTC. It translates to CASSQRAPQGFYGYTF.

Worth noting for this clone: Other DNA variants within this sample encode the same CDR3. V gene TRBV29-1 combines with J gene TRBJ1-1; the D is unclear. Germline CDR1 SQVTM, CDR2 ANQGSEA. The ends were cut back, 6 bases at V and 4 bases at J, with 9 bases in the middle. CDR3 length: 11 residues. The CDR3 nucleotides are TGCAGCGTCGACCGGGGCACTGAAGCTTTCTTT. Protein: CSVDRGTEAFF.

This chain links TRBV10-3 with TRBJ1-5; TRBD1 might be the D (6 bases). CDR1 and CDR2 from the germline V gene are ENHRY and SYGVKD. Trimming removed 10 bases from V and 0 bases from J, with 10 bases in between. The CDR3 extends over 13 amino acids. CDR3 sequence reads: CATRTDSNQPQHF. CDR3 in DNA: TGTGCCACCCGGACAGATAGCAATCAGCCCCAGCATTTT.

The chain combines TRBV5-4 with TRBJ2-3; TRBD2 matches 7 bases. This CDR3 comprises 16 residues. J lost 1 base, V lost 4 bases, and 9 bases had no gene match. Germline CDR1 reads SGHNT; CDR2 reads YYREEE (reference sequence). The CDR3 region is CASSPRGAGRTDTQYF. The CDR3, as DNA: TGTGCCAGCAGCCCCCGGGGAGCGGGGCGCACAGATACGCAGTATTTT.

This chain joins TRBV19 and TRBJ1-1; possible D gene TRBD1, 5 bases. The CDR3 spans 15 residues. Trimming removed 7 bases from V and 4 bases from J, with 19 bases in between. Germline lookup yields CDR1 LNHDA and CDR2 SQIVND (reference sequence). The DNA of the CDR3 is TGTGCCAGTACCTATACCTGGGGGAGGGCCACTGAAGCTTTCTTT. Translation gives CASTYTWGRATEAFF.

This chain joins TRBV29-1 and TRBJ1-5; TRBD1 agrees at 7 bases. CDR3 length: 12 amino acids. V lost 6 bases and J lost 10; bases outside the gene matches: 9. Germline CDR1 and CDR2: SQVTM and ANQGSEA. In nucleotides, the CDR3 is TGCAGCGTCCGCGAGGGACAGTCTCCCCAGCATTTT. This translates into CSVREGQSPQHF.

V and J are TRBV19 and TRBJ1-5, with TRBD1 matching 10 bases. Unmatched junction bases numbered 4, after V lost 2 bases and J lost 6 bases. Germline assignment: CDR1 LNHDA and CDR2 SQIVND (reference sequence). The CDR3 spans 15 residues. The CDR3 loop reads CASSITGTGVQPQHF. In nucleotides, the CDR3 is TGTGCCAGTAGTATAACGGGGACAGGGGTTCAGCCCCAGCATTTT.

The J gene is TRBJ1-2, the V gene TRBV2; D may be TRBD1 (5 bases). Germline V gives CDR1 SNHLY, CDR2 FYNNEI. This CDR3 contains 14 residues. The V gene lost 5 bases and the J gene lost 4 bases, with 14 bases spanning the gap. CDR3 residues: CASSLDSDTYGYTF. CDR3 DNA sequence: TGTGCCAGCAGTTTAGACAGCGACACCTATGGCTACACCTTC.

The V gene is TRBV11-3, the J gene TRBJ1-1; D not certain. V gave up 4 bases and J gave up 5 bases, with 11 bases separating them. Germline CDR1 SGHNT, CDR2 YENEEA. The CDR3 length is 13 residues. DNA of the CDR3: TGTGCCAGCAGCTCCGGCCCGGGAACTGAAGCTTTCTTT. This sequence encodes CASSSGPGTEAFF.

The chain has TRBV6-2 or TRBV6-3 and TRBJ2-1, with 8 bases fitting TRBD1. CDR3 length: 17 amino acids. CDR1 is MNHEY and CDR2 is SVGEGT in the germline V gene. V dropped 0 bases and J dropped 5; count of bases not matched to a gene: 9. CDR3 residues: CASSYSGRTGRNNEQFF. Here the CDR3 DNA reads TGTGCCAGCAGTTACTCGGGCCGGACAGGGCGAAACAATGAGCAGTTCTTC.

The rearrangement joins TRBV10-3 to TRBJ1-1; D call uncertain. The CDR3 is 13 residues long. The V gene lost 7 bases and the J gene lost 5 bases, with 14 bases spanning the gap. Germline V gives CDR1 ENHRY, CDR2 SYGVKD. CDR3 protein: CAIMEGWSTEAFF. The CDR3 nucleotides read TGTGCCATCATGGAGGGATGGTCGACTGAAGCTTTCTTT.

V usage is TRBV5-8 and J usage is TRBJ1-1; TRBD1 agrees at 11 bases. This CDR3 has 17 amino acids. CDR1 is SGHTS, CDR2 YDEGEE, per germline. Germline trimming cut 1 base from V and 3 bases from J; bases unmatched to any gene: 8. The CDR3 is CASSLWTGGNSDTEAFF. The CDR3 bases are TGTGCCAGCAGCTTGTGGACAGGGGGCAATTCGGACACTGAAGCTTTCTTT. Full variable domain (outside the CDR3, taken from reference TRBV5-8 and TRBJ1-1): EAGVTQSPTHLIKTRGQQATLRCSPISGHTSVYWYQQALGLGLQFLLWYDEGEERNRGNFPPRFSGRQFPNYSSELNVNALELEDSALYLCASSLWTGGNSDTEAFFGQGTRLTVV.

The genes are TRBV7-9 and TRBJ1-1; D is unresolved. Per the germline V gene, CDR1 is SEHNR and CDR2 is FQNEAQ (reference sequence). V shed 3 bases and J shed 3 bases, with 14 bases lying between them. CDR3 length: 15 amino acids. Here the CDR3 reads CASSLTGSRDTEAFF. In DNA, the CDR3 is TGTGCCAGCAGCTTGACCGGGTCGAGGGACACTGAAGCTTTCTTT.

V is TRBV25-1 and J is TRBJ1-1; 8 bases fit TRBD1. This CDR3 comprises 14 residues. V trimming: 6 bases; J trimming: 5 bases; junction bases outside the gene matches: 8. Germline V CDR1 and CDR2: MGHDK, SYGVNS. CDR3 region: CASSPMDRATEAFF. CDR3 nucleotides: TGTGCCAGCAGCCCAATGGACAGGGCTACTGAAGCTTTCTTT.